The sequence of this T cell receptor beta chain was determined in a study of blood T cells in healthy people across ages. This clonotype was counted a few times. The antigen is not known. From germline, CDR1 is KGHSH and CDR2 LQKENI. V was trimmed by 0 bases and J by 3 bases, leaving 9 bases between them. The CDR3 is 15 amino acids. The second PCR ran about 6 to 12 cycles with a sample-barcoded 5' primer and J-beta primers. TCRdb re-called the 5' RACE reads through MiXCR, storing one row per CDR3 protein. The data show more than 650,000 distinct CDR3 sequences, 22% seen once. Study-wide results and caveats: Because donor CMV status was unknown, expanded clonotype changes were possibly confounded. Observed TCR beta diversity per million T cells went down as age went up. This fall followed a roughly linear course with age.

Per-sample PBMC isolation yielded at least 7 million cells. The TCR was taken from a man between 70 and 80 years old in good health. The sequenced sample consisted of blood. The chain carries TRBV18 and TRBJ2-1; D remains ambiguous. The CDR3 DNA is TGTGCCAGCTCACCACCGGCTGGGAACTACAATGAGCAGTTCTTC. The encoded protein is CASSPPAGNYNEQFF.